These 14 T cell receptor beta chains were all obtained from the same sample, sequenced in a study of regulatory T cells in long-lasting Graves disease. TCR beta libraries were built with iRepertoire HTBI primers and Arm-PCR of CDR3 regions. TCRdb independently ran MiXCR on the multiplex PCR reads; one entry per CDR3 protein. The sample has more than 400,000 distinct CDR3 sequences, 15% to 20% seen once. The time point is: newly diagnosed GD, antithyroid drugs for less than 3 months. The TCR library was prepared using RNA isolated from PBMCs. This same sample was also part of a study on T cells in Graves' hyperthyroidism and ophthalmopathy.

Sequencing was performed on peripheral blood mononuclear cells (PBMCs), taken at new diagnosis, from a patient treated with antithyroid drugs. The source of these receptors is a man aged 35-49 years with Graves disease.

This clonotype has at least ten counts. The V call is TRBV7-8, the J call TRBJ2-3, with TRBD1 as a possible D gene (6 bases). The V and J ends lost 4 bases and 5 bases respectively, with 19 bases between them. Germline CDR1 SGHVS, CDR2 FQNEAQ. The CDR3 totals 16 residues. The CDR3 DNA sequence: TGTGCCAGCAGCTGGATGAGGGGGTCTGGGGGAGATACGCAGTATTTT. It specifies CASSWMRGSGGDTQYF.

In this sample, this clonotype turned up a few times. The chain uses TRBV9 and TRBJ2-7; D unresolved. The length of the CDR3 is 15 residues. Trimming stripped 3 bases from V and 0 bases from J, with 13 bases between. CDR1 is SGDLS, CDR2 YYNGEE, per germline. Here the CDR3 reads CASSARAEDSYEQYF. The CDR3 bases are TGTGCCAGCAGCGCTCGGGCAGAGGACTCCTACGAGCAGTACTTC.

This sequence joins TRBV11-3 and TRBJ2-1, with TRBD2 matching over 8 bases. V shed 10 bases, J shed 5 bases, and the junction held 13 bases outside the gene matches. This CDR3 is 15 amino acids long. Germline V gene sequence: CDR1 SGHNT, CDR2 YENEEA. CDR3 loop: CATQPFQRENNEQFF. As DNA, the CDR3 is TGTGCCACTCAGCCTTTCCAGCGGGAGAACAATGAGCAGTTCTTC.

The J gene is TRBJ2-4, the V gene TRBV2; D is uncertain. Per the germline V gene, CDR1 is SNHLY and CDR2 is FYNNEI. The V gene lost 4 bases and the J gene lost 0 bases, with 10 bases spanning the gap. The CDR3 loop spans 15 amino acids. The CDR3 sequence: CASSVNELAKNIQYF. CDR3 in DNA: TGTGCCAGCAGTGTGAACGAACTAGCCAAAAACATTCAGTACTTC.

This chain joins TRBV14 and TRBJ2-1; 14 nucleotides align to TRBD2. There are 16 residues in the CDR3. Losses at the gene ends were 5 bases for V and 6 bases for J; bases not matched to a gene: 6. Germline V CDR1 and CDR2: SGHDN, FVKESK. The CDR3 DNA reads as TGTGCCAGCAGCTACAGACTAGCGGGAGGGGCCAATGAGCAGTTCTTC. Its protein product is CASSYRLAGGANEQFF.

This clonotype was seen ten or more times. This chain connects TRBV24-1 to TRBJ2-1; possible D gene TRBD2, 5 bases. The CDR3 is made up of 17 amino acids. Germline assignment: CDR1 KGHDR and CDR2 SFDVKD. Trimming cost V 0 bases and J 4 bases, with 15 bases left between them. This CDR3 is CATSDLGGQDAYNEQFF. The DNA for the CDR3 is TGTGCCACCAGTGATTTGGGAGGTCAGGACGCGTACAATGAGCAGTTCTTC.

J is TRBJ2-3 and V is TRBV7-9; no clear D gene. Germline V gene sequence: CDR1 SEHNR, CDR2 FQNEAQ (reference sequence). This CDR3 has 15 amino acids. Trimming took off 5 bases at V and 6 bases at J, with 18 bases between the two ends. CDR3 nucleotide sequence: TGTGCCAGCAGCACGCAAACCGGGCCCGGGGATACGCAGTATTTT. It specifies CASSTQTGPGDTQYF.

This clonotype was observed at least ten times. The chain couples TRBV5-1 to TRBJ2-7; D gene uncertain. V was trimmed by 4 bases and J by 0 bases, leaving 20 bases between them. Germline CDR1 SGHRS, CDR2 YFSETQ. The CDR3 sequence is 17 residues long. The CDR3 nucleotides are TGCGCCAGCAGCGAGGACGAAGGTTCCTATGCCTCCTACGAGCAGTACTTC. It specifies CASSEDEGSYASYEQYF.

CDR3 coding DNA: TGTGCCAGCAGTGTCTTCTGGCGGGAGTCCTACGAGCAGTACTTC. This translates into CASSVFWRESYEQYF. The chain links TRBV27 to TRBJ2-7; 7 bases are a match to TRBD2. The germline gives CDR1 MNHEY, CDR2 SMNVEV (reference sequence). This CDR3 region has 15 residues. With 5 bases clipped from V and 1 base from J, the junction kept 8 bases outside the gene matches.

This clonotype was seen at least ten times. This chain links TRBV28 with TRBJ1-4, with a weak D call TRBD1 (5 bases). This CDR3 is 11 amino acids long. Per germline, CDR1 MDHEN and CDR2 SYDVKM. V was clipped by 10 bases and J by 5 bases, with 8 bases between them. CDR3 nucleotides: TGTGCCACCCGGGGGAATGAAAAACTGTTTTTT. It encodes CATRGNEKLFF.

This clonotype was seen a few times. This chain joins TRBV4-2 and TRBJ1-2; 11 bases are shared with TRBD1. The CDR3 spans 18 residues. Trimming took 3 bases from V and 7 from J; bases not matched to a gene: 16. The V gene's germline CDR1 is LGHNA and CDR2 YNFKEQ. CDR3: CASSHDPPGTGGRFGYTF. The CDR3 region has the DNA TGTGCCAGCAGCCACGACCCTCCTGGGACAGGGGGTAGGTTTGGCTACACCTTC.

This clonotype was counted a few times. The J gene is TRBJ2-1, the V gene TRBV20-1; 7 bases are shared with TRBD2. Germline lookup yields CDR1 DFQATT and CDR2 SNEGSKA (reference sequence). The J segment lost 7 bases and the V segment lost 8 bases, leaving 17 bases of the junction unmatched. This CDR3 comprises 15 residues. CDR3 sequence reads: CSSGPSGKIGNEQFF. The CDR3 DNA reads TGCAGTTCTGGACCAAGCGGGAAAATCGGTAATGAGCAGTTCTTC.

This clonotype was seen ten or more times. The chain carries TRBV10-3 and TRBJ1-1, with 10 bases fitting TRBD1. The CDR3 consists of 13 residues. Germline CDR1 reads ENHRY; CDR2 reads SYGVKD. Trimming at V came to 6 bases and at J to 5 bases, leaving 3 bases not matched to a gene. CDR3 coding DNA: TGTGCCATCAGGGGACAGGGGTGGACTGAAGCTTTCTTT. Its protein product is CAIRGQGWTEAFF.

This clonotype was seen repeatedly, ten times or more. The chain has TRBV3-1 and TRBJ2-2; D is uncertain. Germline V CDR1 and CDR2: LGHDT, YNNKEL (reference sequence). The CDR3 length is 15 residues. The ends were cut back, 1 base at V and 7 bases at J, with 13 bases in the middle. Here the CDR3 DNA reads TGTGCCAGCAGCCAAGGGGTAGGGTACAGCGGGGAGCTGTTTTTT. Translating it yields CASSQGVGYSGELFF.